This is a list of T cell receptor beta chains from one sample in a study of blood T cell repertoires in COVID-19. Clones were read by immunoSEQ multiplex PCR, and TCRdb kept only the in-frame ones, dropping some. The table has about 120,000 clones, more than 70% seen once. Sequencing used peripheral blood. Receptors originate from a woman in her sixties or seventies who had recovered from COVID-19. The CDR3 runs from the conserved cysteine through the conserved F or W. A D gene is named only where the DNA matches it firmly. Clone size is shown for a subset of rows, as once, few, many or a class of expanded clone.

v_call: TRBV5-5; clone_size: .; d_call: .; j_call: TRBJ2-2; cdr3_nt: TGTGCCAGCCGACAGAGAGCGAACACCGGGGAGCTGTTTTTT; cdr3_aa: CASRQRANTGELFF
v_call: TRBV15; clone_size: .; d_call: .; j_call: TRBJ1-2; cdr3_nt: TGTGCCACCAGCAGAGACCTCGCAGCGTATGGCTACACCTTC; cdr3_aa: CATSRDLAAYGYTF
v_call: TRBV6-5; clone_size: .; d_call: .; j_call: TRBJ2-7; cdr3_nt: TGTGCCAGCGGGAGGCAGGGGGTTAGGGGCGAGCAGTACTTC; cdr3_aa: CASGRQGVRGEQYF
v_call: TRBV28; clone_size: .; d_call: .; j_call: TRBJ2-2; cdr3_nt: TGTGCCAGCAGTTTCGTCGGTGGTGCCGGGGAGCTGTTTTTT; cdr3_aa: CASSFVGGAGELFF
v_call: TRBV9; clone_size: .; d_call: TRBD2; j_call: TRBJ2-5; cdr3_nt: TGTGCCAGCAGCCCCCCTAGCGGGAGAAGGCAGACCCAGTACTTC; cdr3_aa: CASSPPSGRRQTQYF
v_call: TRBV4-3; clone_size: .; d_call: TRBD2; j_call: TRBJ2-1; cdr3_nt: TGCGCCAGCAGCCAAGGTCCCGGGGTAGCGGGAGCAAATGAGCAGTTCTTC; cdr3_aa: CASSQGPGVAGANEQFF
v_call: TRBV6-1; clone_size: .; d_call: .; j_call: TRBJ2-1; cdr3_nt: TGTGCCAGCAGTGAAGGACAAGGGGGTGAGCAGTTCTTC; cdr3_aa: CASSEGQGGEQFF
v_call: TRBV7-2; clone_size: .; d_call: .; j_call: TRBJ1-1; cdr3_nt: TGTGCCAGCAGCTTCAAGGGGGACACTGAAGCTTTCTTT; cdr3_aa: CASSFKGDTEAFF
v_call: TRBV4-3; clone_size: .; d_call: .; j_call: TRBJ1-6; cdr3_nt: TGCGCCAGCAGCCTGGGAGCCCCCAGCCTAGATAATTCACCCCTCCACTTT; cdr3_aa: CASSLGAPSLDNSPLHF
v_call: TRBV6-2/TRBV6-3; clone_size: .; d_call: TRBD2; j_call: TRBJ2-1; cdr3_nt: TGTGCCAGCAGTTACAGGACTAGCGGGATAAACAATGAGCAGTTCTTC; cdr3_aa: CASSYRTSGINNEQFF
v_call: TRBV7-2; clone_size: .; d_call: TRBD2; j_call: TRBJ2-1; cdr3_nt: TGTGCCAGCAGCTTAGCCCCGGGACTAGCGGGGATGGGAGAGCAGTTCTTC; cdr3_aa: CASSLAPGLAGMGEQFF
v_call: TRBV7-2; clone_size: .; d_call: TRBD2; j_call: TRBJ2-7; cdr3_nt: TGTGCCAGCAGCCCTCCCCGGCGGGGGGCCCCCTACGAGCAGTACTTC; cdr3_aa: CASSPPRRGAPYEQYF
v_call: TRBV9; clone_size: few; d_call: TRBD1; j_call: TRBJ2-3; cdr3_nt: TGTGCCAGCAGCCTTCATCGCCCGGTCTCTGGGACAGGACGCACAGATACGCAGTATTTT; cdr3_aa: CASSLHRPVSGTGRTDTQYF
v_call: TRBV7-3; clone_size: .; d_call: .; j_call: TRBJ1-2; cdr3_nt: TGTGCCAGCTCTGGGGCAGGGAACTATGGCTACACCTTC; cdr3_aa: CASSGAGNYGYTF